This T cell receptor beta chain came from a study of blood T cell repertoires in COVID-19 (dated by TCRdb to the early 2020s). Concerning the study at large: Samples from collaborators originated in the United States, Italy and Spain and spanned both the acute and convalescent phases of COVID-19. Sample metadata almost always included a de-identified subject ID, COVID-19 status, age in years and sex. Subjects who had been exposed to COVID-19, were actively infected with it, or had recovered from it provided the deeply sampled blood TCRbeta repertoires that made up the dataset. The samples were drawn from two sources: the first 160 participants of the ongoing ImmuneRACE study, and over 950 subjects contributed by 6 global collaborators. The repertoires were made available in a free public database intended to serve as a resource for research on the immune response to SARS-CoV-2. Where HLA class I and class II types were available, the types were taken from metadata supplied by the sample provider, not from assay-based typing. The material from the prospective study consisted of cDNA or gDNA derived from T cells, B-cell-depleted T cells, or PBMCs.

The immunoSEQ Assay, a bias-controlled multiplex PCR, was used to amplify TCRbeta CDR3 regions from genomic DNA. In the original analysis: The number of nucleated cells in each sample was estimated from the amplification of reference gene primers within the assay. To quantify the absolute abundance of each unique TCRbeta CDR3 rearrangement, sequence reads were collapsed and filtered. Productive Simpson clonality was computed per sample as the square root of Simpson's diversity index over productive rearrangements. TCRdb stores this immuneACCESS table with in-frame sequences only. Part of the clones is absent; in the studies checked, under half of the shortfall reflects unresolved V genes, and no reason is known for the rest. That table furnishes V, J and clone size, whereas the DNA furnished D and trimming. Within this sample are 200,000 to 250,000 clones, with about three quarters of them counted one time only. Together, the top ten hold less than 6% of the sample.

Note on this clone: Its antigen remains undetermined. Base qualities were left out, and no much larger clone turns up one base away.

Whole blood was collected in K2EDTA tubes by collaborating institutions according to the institutions' own protocols. Collaborator samples were shipped for TCRbeta analysis as frozen whole blood, isolated PBMCs, or DNA extracted from either sample type. Results and caveats for the whole study, not just this receptor: How much clinical and demographic metadata was included differed by source and by participant, and the metadata was provided uncurated.

Counted from cysteine to phenylalanine, this CDR3 has 14 amino acids. The entry retains the CDR3 DNA only, 42 bases that are in frame from base 1. CDR1 and CDR2, per the germline V gene, are MGHRA and YSYEKL. V loses 2 bases, J loses 8 bases, and the germline ends lie 15 bases apart. Sequenced input: peripheral blood. The chain employs TRBV4-1 and TRBJ1-1; the D gene is perhaps TRBD1, from 6 matching bases. The origin of this receptor is a woman in her 70s with acute or convalescent COVID-19. CDR3 sequence: CASSQPTGHREAFF. The DNA reads as follows: TGCGCCAGCAGCCAACCCACAGGGCATAGGGAAGCTTTCTTT.